The 14 T cell receptor beta chains below were found in one sample sequenced in a study of CD4 T cells in relation to SARS-CoV-2 and coronaviruses (dated by TCRdb to the early 2020s). To prepare the library, the immunoSEQ multiplex PCR assay was applied. Imported from immuneACCESS, the table was reduced by TCRdb to in-frame sequences with V and J called. These copies leave out some clones; in studies compared against another copy, an unresolved V gene accounts for under half, and the cause of the remainder is not known. This sample holds 35,000 to 40,000 clones; 82% were observed only once. Approximately 5% of the sample is held by the ten biggest clonotypes. The antigens for these receptors are not known. The sample taken for sequencing was naive CD4+ T cells from PBMCs, cultured in vitro. Sample cell subset or site, as interpreted from the label and publication: naive CD4+ T cells isolated by negative enrichment. The origin of the receptors is an adult with COVID-19.

V gene TRBV29-1 combines with J gene TRBJ1-2; maybe TRBD1 (5 bases). Germline V gene lookup returns CDR1 SQVTM and CDR2 ANQGSEA. Trimming removed 4 bases at V and 0 bases at J, with 15 bases between. The CDR3 totals 15 residues. The CDR3 DNA reads as TGCAGCGTTGTTTTGACAGCGACGTCTAACTATGGCTACACCTTC. This encodes CSVVLTATSNYGYTF.

The chain employs TRBV3-1 (or the pseudogene TRBV3-2) and TRBJ2-5, with TRBD2 matching 9 bases. CDR3 length: 14 amino acids. CDR1 is LGHDT, CDR2 YNNKEL, per germline (reference sequence). V shed 5 bases, J shed 9 bases, and the junction held 10 bases outside the gene matches. As DNA, the CDR3 is TGTGCCAGCAGCGCTACTGGGACTAGCCAGCCCCAGTACTTC. The encoded protein is CASSATGTSQPQYF.

The CDR3 sequence: CASSEAFSGSLTDTQYF. CDR3 coding DNA: TGTGCCAGCAGTGAAGCGTTTAGCGGGAGCCTCACAGATACGCAGTATTTT. The chain carries TRBV6-1 and TRBJ2-3; 9 nucleotides line up with TRBD2. Germline trimming cut 0 bases from V and 2 bases from J; bases unmatched to any gene: 6. Per the germline V gene, CDR1 is MNHNS and CDR2 is SASEGT. The CDR3 contains 17 residues.

V is TRBV5-1 and J is TRBJ2-5; 9 bases map to TRBD1. Unmatched junction bases numbered 5, after V lost 0 bases and J lost 5 bases. The CDR3 sequence is 15 residues long. The germline gives CDR1 SGHRS, CDR2 YFSETQ. CDR3 DNA: TGCGCCAGCAGCTTGGGACAGGGGGTTGGGGAGACCCAGTACTTC. It is translated as CASSLGQGVGETQYF.

The chain uses TRBV7-2 and TRBJ2-1; 11 bases map to TRBD2. The CDR3 totals 16 residues. Germline-derived CDR1 and CDR2 are SGHTA and FQGNSA. The trim removed 5 bases at V and 3 bases at J, leaving 6 bases unmatched. Here the CDR3 reads CASSRGTSGNYNEQFF. Written as DNA, the CDR3 is TGTGCCAGCAGCAGGGGGACTAGCGGAAACTACAATGAGCAGTTCTTC. The complete variable domain, with remaining parts taken from reference TRBV7-2 and TRBJ2-1, reads GAGVSQSPSNKVTEKGKDVELRCDPISGHTALYWYRQSLGQGLEFLIYFQGNSAPDKSGLPSDRFSAERTGGSVSTLTIQRTQQEDSAVYLCASSRGTSGNYNEQFFGPGTRLTVL.

The gene calls are TRBV5-1 and TRBJ2-2, with D tentatively TRBD1 (6 bases). The germline gives CDR1 SGHRS, CDR2 YFSETQ. This CDR3 has 15 residues. Trimming stripped 4 bases from V and 2 bases from J, with 12 bases between. This chain's CDR3 is CASSAVQGNTGELFF. The CDR3 DNA sequence: TGCGCCAGCAGCGCGGTACAGGGCAACACCGGGGAGCTGTTTTTT.

The CDR3 loop is CASSLGLGETHQPQHF. DNA for the CDR3: TGTGCCAGCAGCTTGGGTTTGGGGGAAACTCATCAGCCCCAGCATTTT. The chain recombines TRBV5-6 with TRBJ1-5, with a weak D call TRBD1 (5 bases). Looked up from germline, CDR1 is SGHDT and CDR2 is YYEEEE. Trimming pared 0 bases from V and 5 bases from J, leaving 15 bases between. There are 16 residues in the CDR3.

This chain links TRBV5-1 with TRBJ2-3; D call uncertain. Germline lookup yields CDR1 SGHRS and CDR2 YFSETQ. CDR3 length: 13 residues. V lost 4 bases, J lost 2 bases, and 8 bases lay in between. The CDR3 sequence: CASSHPTTDTQYF. The CDR3 bases are TGCGCCAGCAGCCATCCTACCACAGATACGCAGTATTTT.

This chain links TRBV7-3 with TRBJ2-5; D is perhaps TRBD2 (5 bases). CDR3 length: 14 residues. Germline CDR1 SGHTA, CDR2 FQGTGA. With 5 bases removed from V and 4 bases from J, the gap between germline ends came to 14 bases. The CDR3, as DNA: TGTGCCAGCAGCCGGTCGGCCGAGGGAGAGACCCAGTACTTC. Translating it yields CASSRSAEGETQYF.

This clone was counted a few times. V usage is TRBV28 and J usage is TRBJ1-5; no reliable D call. The CDR3 sequence is 15 residues long. The V and J ends lost 6 bases and 9 bases respectively, with 21 bases between them. CDR1 is MDHEN, CDR2 SYDVKM, per germline. DNA for the CDR3: TGTGCCAGCAGCCCTCCGACGGACCATCAGCGGCCCCAGCATTTT. Translated: CASSPPTDHQRPQHF.

The chain joins TRBV28 to TRBJ2-7, with D possibly matching TRBD1 (7 bases). The CDR3 covers 14 residues. The germline V gene encodes CDR1 MDHEN and CDR2 SYDVKM. V was cut by 8 bases and J by 4 bases, with 18 bases left in between. This chain's CDR3 is CASGGWTGRYEQYF. In DNA form, the CDR3 reads TGTGCCAGCGGGGGGTGGACAGGCCGATACGAGCAGTACTTC.

The chain combines TRBV11-2 with TRBJ2-7; 13 bases map to TRBD2. Germline CDR1 and CDR2: SGHAT and FQNNGV. The CDR3 loop spans 14 amino acids. The V and J ends lost 5 bases and 4 bases, in that order; junction bases with no gene match: 2. CDR3 residues: CASSPTSGGYEQYF. In DNA form, the CDR3 reads TGTGCCAGCAGCCCGACTAGCGGGGGGTACGAGCAGTACTTC.

This chain joins TRBV19 and TRBJ1-6; maybe TRBD1 (6 bases). The V end lost 5 bases, the J end lost 0 bases, and 11 bases lay between the germline ends. The CDR3 sequence is 16 residues long. Germline V gene data show CDR1 as LNHDA and CDR2 as SQIVND (reference sequence). CDR3 nucleotide sequence: TGTGCCAGTAGTCCAACAGGGACCTCCTATAATTCACCCCTCCACTTT. Protein product: CASSPTGTSYNSPLHF.

This chain links TRBV3-1 (or the pseudogene TRBV3-2) with TRBJ2-1; D gene unclear. Germline loops: CDR1 LGHDT, CDR2 YNNKEL (reference sequence). The CDR3 runs 15 residues. V was shortened by 3 bases and J by 0 bases, with 9 bases between the two germline ends. The CDR3: CASSQSGSSYNEQFF. As DNA, the CDR3 is TGTGCCAGCAGCCAGTCCGGAAGCTCCTACAATGAGCAGTTCTTC.